A single T cell receptor beta chain is shown here with its context. This clone was observed once. Its cognate antigen has yet to be identified. Base-call qualities are not available, and no considerably larger clone is one nucleotide away. This record comes from a study of shared clonotypes between healthy human individuals (dated by TCRdb to the early 2020s). Regarding the research as a whole: The cohort comprised two women and three men aged 18 to 49 years. For each donor, three plates each were used for CD4 naive and CD4 memory, two plates were used for CD8 naive, and one plate was used for CD8 memory. To estimate repertoire size and how much clonotype sharing occurs between individuals, the study deeply sequenced the blood TCR repertoires of roughly 5 healthy adults. To increase sequencing depth and limit assay-specific biases, TCR repertoire library preparation and sequencing were carried out by different laboratories using diverse techniques. Each donor's leukapheresis produced roughly between roughly 0.85 and 10 billion PBMCs.

The study at large found these results: Across several donors, about 5.2% of naive CD4, approximately 3.6% of naive CD8, roughly 2.2% of memory CD4, and 0.4% to 0.45% of memory CD8 clonotypes were shared. Clonotypes shared by all four sorted-subset donors showed higher generation probabilities than non-shared clonotypes. Rarefaction of sorted-subset datasets indicated incomplete sequencing despite the large sequencing depth. Based on pairwise subsampling, the degree of clonotype sharing among donors was expected to be affected by sequencing depth. Only blood was sampled, and tissue TCR repertoires likely differ from those in blood. Because the study included a small number of donors, the genetic and exposure-history diversity represented was limited. Naive subsets generally had larger estimated clonotype richness than memory subsets.

Using the deep immunoSEQ assay, TCR CDR3 regions were amplified from genomic DNA by multiplex PCR. Extracted genomic DNA from each cell subset was spread evenly across all wells of several immunoSEQ 96-well plates, with each plate serving as a replicate. For sorted subsets, roughly 200 ng genomic DNA, equal to approximately 30,000 T cell genomes, was loaded into each replicate PCR. Purified libraries were measured with a Qubit 3.0 fluorometer, size-checked on a Bioanalyzer 2100, and measured again with the KAPA Library Quantification kit. Each immunoSEQ 96-well plate was sequenced on its own single-read 150-cycle Illumina NextSeq 550 flow cell. Regarding the original processing steps: Because the immunoSEQ output included only junctional sequences and no quality scores, the filtering could not be the same as the filtering used for full-length reads. To assign V/J genes and CDR3, sequences were annotated using PyIR, a Python wrapper for IgBLAST v1.9, with IMGT germline references. Reads were filtered out if the reads had weak V/J assignments (E-value above 1e-6), no CDR3, stop codons, out-of-frame junctions, or ambiguous translated residues. V3J clonotypes were defined as sequences sharing an identical inferred V gene, J gene, and CDR3 amino acid sequence. To compute the percentage overlap between repertoires, the number of shared unique clonotypes was divided by the size of the smaller repertoire. Richness of each repertoire was evaluated using RTK rarefaction, the Chao1 estimator, and Recon v2.1 estimates of unobserved clonotypes. OLGA was used to compute generation probabilities for all TCRbeta clonotypes that the gDNA method yielded from a handful of donors. Imported from immuneACCESS, the table was reduced by TCRdb to in-frame sequences with V and J called. These copies leave out some clones; in studies compared against another copy, an unresolved V gene accounts for under half, and the cause of the remainder is not known. The V and J calls and clone size come from that table; D and trimming were worked out from the DNA. This sample is represented by about 2.4 million clones; roughly 93% of them were singletons. Approximately 0.37% of the sample lies in the top ten.

There are 16 amino acids in the CDR3, from cysteine to phenylalanine inclusive. Of the read, only the CDR3 DNA is kept; its 48 bases are in frame from base 1. CDR1 and CDR2, looked up from the germline V gene (reference sequence), are LNHDA and SQIVND. At the junction V is shortened by 6 bases and J by 4 bases; bases outside the gene matches: 14. Healthy HIV-negative adults with no recently reported acute infections or vaccinations were included as donors. Every donor was a Caucasian adult living in Nashville, Tennessee, USA. CD4+ T cells were enriched by magnetic negative selection, after which naive cells were positively selected on CD45RA and the negative fraction was taken as the memory subset. After blood collection by leukapheresis, PBMCs were isolated using Ficoll-Histopaque density gradient centrifugation and then cryopreserved in the vapor phase of liquid nitrogen. Analytical flow cytometry was used to check the purity and quantity of each magnetically sorted T cell population. Genomic DNA was isolated from every sorted fraction and measured by UV absorbance on a Nanodrop 2000c.

The sequenced sample was naive CD4+ T cells from PBMCs. Explained via the paper, the cell subset or site label denotes: CD45RA+ positively selected. The rearranged segments are TRBV19 and TRBJ1-1; TRBD1 agrees with 7 junctional bases. This clonotype was sampled from a man between 18 and 29 years old in good health. Some clones in this sample may be carry-over from other donors' samples. The DNA reads TGTGCCAGTAGGTGGTTCGAGAGGGGGCGCGGCACTGAAGCTTTCTTT. Its protein product is CASRWFERGRGTEAFF.